The next 25 T cell receptor beta chains were all read from a single sample in a study of T cells after posttransplantation cyclophosphamide. Sequencing was performed with immunoSEQ multiplex PCR; in TCRdb, only in-frame clones are kept and a portion is missing. The sample counts around 35,000 clones, none seen once; the ten largest own 6.5% to 7%. Sample: PBMCs. These receptor sequences come from a woman in her fifties or sixties in good health and a related stem cell transplant donor.

There are a few counts of this clone. The chain recombines TRBV30 with TRBJ2-7; the D gene is possibly TRBD1 (6 bases). Between the trimmed V and J ends, which lost 5 bases and 4 bases, there was a span of 12 bases. This CDR3 region has 12 residues. In germline, CDR1 is GTSNPN, CDR2 SVGIG (reference sequence). This CDR3 reads CAWGDRIYEQYF. The CDR3 coding sequence is TGTGCCTGGGGAGACAGGATATACGAGCAGTACTTC.

This clone was seen repeatedly, ten times or more. V usage is TRBV2 and J usage is TRBJ1-5; no clear D. Germline V gives CDR1 SNHLY, CDR2 FYNNEI. The CDR3 is 14 amino acids. Trimming cost V 3 bases and J 0 bases, with 6 bases left between them. The CDR3 DNA reads TGTGCCAGCAGTGAGTCGGGTAGCAATCAGCCCCAGCATTTT. Amino acid sequence: CASSESGSNQPQHF.

This clone was observed at least ten times. The chain uses TRBV10-3 and TRBJ1-1, with a weak D call TRBD1 (6 bases). Germline V CDR1 and CDR2: ENHRY, SYGVKD. This CDR3 has 11 amino acids. V lost 10 bases to trimming and J lost 6 bases, with 12 bases between them. The CDR3 spells CASGGGSEAFF. CDR3 coding DNA: TGTGCCAGCGGCGGGGGCTCTGAAGCTTTCTTT.

This clone was counted at least ten times. The DNA of the CDR3 is TGTGCCAGCAGTACACAGGGGGCCGAGCAGTACTTC. This translates into CASSTQGAEQYF. The J gene is TRBJ2-7, the V gene TRBV6-6, with 9 nucleotides matching TRBD1. The CDR3 contains 12 residues. Germline V gives CDR1 MNHNY, CDR2 SVGAGI (reference sequence). The trim removed 5 bases at V and 6 bases at J, leaving 2 bases unmatched.

The chain carries TRBV4-1 and TRBJ2-5; 11 nucleotides agree with TRBD2. CDR1 is MGHRA and CDR2 is YSYEKL in the germline V gene. The CDR3 is 19 amino acids. After removal of 0 bases from V and 2 bases from J, the junction contained 11 bases not matched to a gene. The CDR3 sequence: CASSQDPHLGLAAQETQYF. CDR3 nucleotide sequence: TGCGCCAGCAGCCAAGACCCCCATTTGGGACTAGCGGCACAAGAGACCCAGTACTTC.

This clone was observed at least ten times. V usage is TRBV12-3 or TRBV12-4 and J usage is TRBJ1-1, with a tentative D call TRBD1 (6 bases). The V end lost 7 bases, the J end lost 0 bases, and 21 bases lay between the germline ends. This CDR3 contains 17 residues. CDR3 protein: CASTSRAWGGMNTEAFF. CDR3 nucleotide sequence: TGTGCCAGCACCTCCAGGGCGTGGGGGGGCATGAACACTGAAGCTTTCTTT.

There are many counts of this clone. The V call is TRBV4-3, the J call TRBJ2-7; 7 nucleotides match TRBD2. This CDR3 is 14 amino acids long. CDR1 is LGHNA and CDR2 is YSLEER in the germline V gene. V was clipped by 5 bases and J by 5 bases; unmatched bases: 9. In DNA form, the CDR3 reads TGCGCCAGCAGCTACACCGGGACTACTAACGAGCAGTACTTC. Protein product: CASSYTGTTNEQYF.

This clone has a count of ten or more. The chain carries TRBV12-3 or TRBV12-4 and TRBJ1-4, with 7 bases aligning to TRBD1. V was clipped by 6 bases and J by 6 bases; unmatched bases: 7. CDR3 size: 14 residues. CDR3 sequence (DNA): TGTGCCAGCAGGGTGGACAGGAACCATGAAAAACTGTTTTTT. Translated, it gives CASRVDRNHEKLFF.

This clone has ten or more counts. J is TRBJ2-2 and V is TRBV5-1, with unresolved D. V was shortened by 1 base and J by 3 bases, with 7 bases between the two germline ends. The CDR3 is made up of 14 amino acids. CDR1 and CDR2 from the germline V gene are SGHRS and YFSETQ. The chain's CDR3 is CASSLLVDTGELFF. The CDR3 DNA reads as TGCGCCAGCAGCTTGCTGGTAGACACCGGGGAGCTGTTTTTT.

This clone was seen more than once but under ten times. This chain joins TRBV29-1 and TRBJ2-7; TRBD2 matches at 9 bases. Germline loops: CDR1 SQVTM, CDR2 ANQGSEA. The junction had 11 bases not matched to a gene; V was cut back by 3 bases and J by 5 bases. This CDR3 spans 15 amino acids. CDR3 DNA sequence: TGCAGCGTTGAGAGTAGCGGGGGCTCTTACGACGAGCAGTACTTC. Translation gives CSVESSGGSYDEQYF.

This clone was observed many times. The chain is built from TRBV19 and TRBJ2-5; 12 nucleotides match TRBD2. From germline, CDR1 is LNHDA and CDR2 SQIVND (reference sequence). Trimming took 7 bases from V and 3 from J; bases not matched to a gene: 9. This CDR3 has 16 amino acids. CDR3 DNA: TGTGCCAGTACTCCCTGGCCTAGCGGGGGGGAAGAGACCCAGTACTTC. The encoded protein is CASTPWPSGGEETQYF.

The chain combines TRBV6-1 with TRBJ2-7; 7 positions agree with TRBD2. Trimming cost V 4 bases and J 1 base; bases outside gene matches: 7. The CDR3 consists of 15 residues. Germline V gene data show CDR1 as MNHNS and CDR2 as SASEGT. The CDR3 loop is CASSVGGGGSYEQYF. CDR3 nucleotides: TGTGCCAGCAGTGTTGGAGGCGGGGGTTCCTACGAGCAGTACTTC.

This clone was recorded many times. The rearrangement links TRBV10-3 to TRBJ2-2; the D is unclear. With 6 bases removed from V and 3 bases from J, the gap between germline ends came to 8 bases. Looked up from germline, CDR1 is ENHRY and CDR2 is SYGVKD. CDR3 length equals 13 residues. CDR3 DNA: TGTGCCATCAGGCTCGCGGACACCGGGGAGCTGTTTTTT. The encoded protein is CAIRLADTGELFF.

At least ten counts were recorded for this clone. The gene calls are TRBV29-1 and TRBJ2-1; a possible D gene is TRBD2 (6 bases). Looked up from germline, CDR1 is SQVTM and CDR2 is ANQGSEA. V was cut by 5 bases and J by 6 bases, with 14 bases left in between. The length of the CDR3 is 13 residues. The CDR3 DNA reads as TGCAGCGTTCGCACCGGGACTTTCAATGAGCAGTTCTTC. Protein sequence: CSVRTGTFNEQFF.

This clone was seen repeatedly, ten times or more. The V and J genes are TRBV12-3 or TRBV12-4 and TRBJ2-1; a weak D match, TRBD1 (6 bases). Trimming removed 6 bases from V and 5 bases from J, with 17 bases in between. CDR3 length equals 15 residues. CDR3 loop: CASRNRDTGDNEQFF. The CDR3 DNA reads as TGTGCCAGCAGGAACCGGGACACCGGAGACAATGAGCAGTTCTTC.

This sequence joins TRBV11-2 and TRBJ1-2, with D unclear. V was cut by 1 base and J by 5 bases, with 14 bases left in between. The V gene's germline CDR1 is SGHAT and CDR2 FQNNGV. The CDR3 contains 15 residues. This CDR3 reads CASSLADSGYYGYTF. DNA for the CDR3: TGTGCCAGCAGCTTAGCAGACTCCGGCTATTATGGCTACACCTTC.

This clone was picked up many times. The chain joins TRBV11-2 to TRBJ1-5; D not certain. The CDR3 is 13 amino acids. Germline CDR1 SGHAT, CDR2 FQNNGV. Trimming stripped 1 base from V and 2 bases from J, with 3 bases between. CDR3: CASSLGRNQPQHF. CDR3 nucleotide sequence: TGTGCCAGCAGCTTAGGGCGCAATCAGCCCCAGCATTTT.

This clone was recorded many times. The CDR3 nucleotides read TGTGCCAGCAGCCAAGTCGGAGGGTACAATGAGCAGTTCTTC. Translating it yields CASSQVGGYNEQFF. The chain joins TRBV14 to TRBJ2-1, with a possible D match to TRBD2 (6 bases). The V end was cut by 1 base, the J end by 4 bases, with 8 bases between. CDR1 is SGHDN, CDR2 FVKESK, per germline. This CDR3 has 14 residues.

This clone was counted at least ten times. V and J are TRBV27 and TRBJ2-2, with D possibly TRBD2 on 5 matching bases. CDR1 and CDR2 (germline): MNHEY, SMNVEV (reference sequence). There are 15 residues in the CDR3. V was shortened by 2 bases and J by 4 bases, with 11 bases between the two germline ends. The CDR3 is CASSLVPAVTGELFF. DNA for the CDR3: TGTGCCAGCAGTTTAGTCCCAGCGGTCACCGGGGAGCTGTTTTTT.

At least ten counts were recorded for this clone. This chain uses TRBV18 with TRBJ2-7; 14 bases map to TRBD2. The CDR3 totals 17 residues. The V segment lost 2 bases and the J segment 5 bases; nucleotides outside the gene matches: 8. The germline CDR1 and CDR2 sequences are KGHSH and LQKENI. CDR3: CASSPKGLAGASHEQYF. CDR3 nucleotides: TGTGCCAGCTCACCAAAGGGACTAGCGGGAGCTTCCCACGAGCAGTACTTC. The full variable domain, completed using reference TRBV18 and TRBJ2-7, is NAGVMQNPRHLVRRRGQEARLRCSPMKGHSHVYWYRQLPEEGLKFMVYLQKENIIDESGMPKERFSAEFPKEGPSILRIQQVVRGDSAAYFCASSPKGLAGASHEQYFGPGTRLTVT.

This clone showed up many times. This rearrangement joins TRBV6-6 to TRBJ2-1; D is perhaps TRBD2 (6 bases). The length of the CDR3 is 13 residues. Germline lookup yields CDR1 MNHNY and CDR2 SVGAGI (reference sequence). The CDR3 sequence is CGAMGGSYNEQFF. The DNA of the CDR3 is TGTGGGGCAATGGGGGGCTCCTACAATGAGCAGTTCTTC.

This clone was detected only a few times. The chain combines TRBV30 with TRBJ2-7; no clear D gene. Trimming took off 2 bases at V and 3 bases at J, with 5 bases between the two ends. Germline assignment: CDR1 GTSNPN and CDR2 SVGIG (reference sequence). This CDR3 is 11 amino acids long. The CDR3: CAWSTSYEQYF. The CDR3, as DNA: TGTGCCTGGAGTACCAGCTACGAGCAGTACTTC. The entire variable domain, with the rest obtained from reference TRBV30 and TRBJ2-7, is as follows: SQTIHQWPATLVQPVGSPLSLECTVEGTSNPNLYWYRQAAGRGLQLLFYSVGIGQISSEVPQNLSASRPQDRQFILSSKKLLLSDSGFYLCAWSTSYEQYFGPGTRLTVT.

This clone was recorded many times. The chain is built from TRBV12-3 or TRBV12-4 and TRBJ1-1; the D is unclear. V gave up 0 bases and J gave up 1 base, with 6 bases separating them. The CDR3 has 14 amino acids. CDR3 amino acids: CASSLAAGNTEAFF. CDR3 bases: TGTGCCAGCAGTTTAGCAGCGGGGAACACTGAAGCTTTCTTT.

This clone has just a few counts. V usage is TRBV5-1 and J usage is TRBJ2-7; D possibly corresponds to TRBD2 (5 bases). The germline V gene has CDR1 SGHRS and CDR2 YFSETQ. Between the trimmed V and J ends, which lost 1 base and 0 bases, there was a span of 11 bases. This CDR3 has 15 amino acids. The CDR3 loop is CASSLRGGGSYEQYF. The CDR3 bases are TGCGCCAGCAGCTTGAGAGGAGGCGGCTCCTACGAGCAGTACTTC.

There are many counts of this clone. The rearrangement joins TRBV10-3 to TRBJ1-4; 9 bases map to TRBD1. The germline gives CDR1 ENHRY, CDR2 SYGVKD. J gave up 6 bases and V 6 bases, and 5 bases lay outside the gene matches. CDR3 length equals 14 residues. For the CDR3, the DNA is TGTGCCATCAGGACGGACAGGGGCGATGAAAAACTGTTTTTT. It specifies CAIRTDRGDEKLFF.